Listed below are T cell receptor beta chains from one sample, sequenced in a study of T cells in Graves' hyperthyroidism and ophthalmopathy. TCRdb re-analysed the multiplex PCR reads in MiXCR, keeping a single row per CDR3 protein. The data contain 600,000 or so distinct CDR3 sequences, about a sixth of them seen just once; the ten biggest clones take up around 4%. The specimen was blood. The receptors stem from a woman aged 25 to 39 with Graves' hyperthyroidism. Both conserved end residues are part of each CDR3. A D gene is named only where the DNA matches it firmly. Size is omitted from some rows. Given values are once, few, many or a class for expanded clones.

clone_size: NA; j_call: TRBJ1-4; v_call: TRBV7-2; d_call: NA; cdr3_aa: CASSLLGTTNEKLFF; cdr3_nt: TGTGCCAGCAGCTTATTGGGGACAACTAATGAAAAACTGTTTTTT
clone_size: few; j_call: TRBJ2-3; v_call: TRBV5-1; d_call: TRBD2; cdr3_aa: CASSLDGSGGTDTQYF; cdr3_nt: TGCGCCAGCAGCTTGGATGGTAGCGGGGGCACAGATACGCAGTATTTT
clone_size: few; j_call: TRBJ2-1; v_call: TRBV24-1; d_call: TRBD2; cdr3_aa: CATSDFLLAGGPFRNEQFF; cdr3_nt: TGTGCCACCAGTGATTTTTTACTAGCGGGAGGGCCCTTTAGGAATGAGCAGTTCTTC
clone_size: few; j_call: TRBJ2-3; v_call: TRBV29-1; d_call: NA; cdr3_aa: CSVTGTLDTDTQYF; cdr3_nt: TGCAGCGTAACGGGGACATTGGACACAGATACGCAGTATTTT
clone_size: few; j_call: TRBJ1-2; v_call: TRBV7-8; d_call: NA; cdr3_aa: CASSLAPGSWHRANYGYTF; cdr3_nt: TGTGCCAGCAGCTTAGCCCCCGGTTCATGGCACAGGGCTAACTATGGCTACACCTTC
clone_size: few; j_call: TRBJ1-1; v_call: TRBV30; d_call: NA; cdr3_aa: CAWSRDSEKDTEAFF; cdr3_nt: TGTGCCTGGAGCAGGGACTCCGAGAAGGATACTGAAGCTTTCTTT
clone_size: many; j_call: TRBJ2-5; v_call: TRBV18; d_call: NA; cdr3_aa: CASSPGAGETQYF; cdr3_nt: TGTGCCAGCTCACCAGGGGCGGGAGAGACCCAGTACTTC
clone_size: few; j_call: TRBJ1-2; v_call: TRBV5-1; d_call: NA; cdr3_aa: CASSLEGGTGYTF; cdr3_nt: TGCGCCAGCAGCTTGGAAGGGGGGACTGGCTACACCTTC
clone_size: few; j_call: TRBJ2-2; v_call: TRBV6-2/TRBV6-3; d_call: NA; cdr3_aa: CASRHLSNTGELFF; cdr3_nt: TGTGCCAGCCGACATCTCTCGAACACCGGGGAGCTGTTTTTT
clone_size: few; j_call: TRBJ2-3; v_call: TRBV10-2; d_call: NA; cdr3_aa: CASSESQGFTDTQYF; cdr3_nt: TGCGCCAGCAGTGAGTCCCAGGGTTTCACAGATACGCAGTATTTT
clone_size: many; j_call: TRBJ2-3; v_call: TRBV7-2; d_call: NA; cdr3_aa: CASSLAGQTRGLSTDTQYF; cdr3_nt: TGTGCCAGCAGCTTAGCGGGGCAGACCCGAGGGTTGAGCACAGATACGCAGTATTTT
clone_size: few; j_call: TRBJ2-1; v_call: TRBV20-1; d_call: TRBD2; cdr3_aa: CSAPGTSGRGGNEQFF; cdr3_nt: TGCAGTGCTCCCGGGACTAGCGGGAGGGGCGGGAATGAGCAGTTCTTC
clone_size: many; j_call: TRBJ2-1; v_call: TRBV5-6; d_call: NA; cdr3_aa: CASSDSLVGEQFF; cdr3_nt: TGTGCCAGCAGCGACTCACTAGTCGGGGAGCAGTTCTTC
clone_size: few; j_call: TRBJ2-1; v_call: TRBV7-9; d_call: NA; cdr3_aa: CASSPFGGVWGNEQFF; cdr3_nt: TGTGCCAGCAGCCCCTTTGGAGGGGTATGGGGTAATGAGCAGTTCTTC
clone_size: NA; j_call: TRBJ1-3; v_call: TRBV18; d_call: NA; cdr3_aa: CASSPRGQRSGNTIYF; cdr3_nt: TGTGCCAGCTCACCGCGAGGACAACGCTCTGGAAACACCATATATTTT
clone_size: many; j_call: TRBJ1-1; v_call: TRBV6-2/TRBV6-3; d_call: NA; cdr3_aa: CASSYTGQPGGTEAFF; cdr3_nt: TGTGCCAGCAGTTACACTGGACAGCCGGGGGGCACTGAAGCTTTCTTT
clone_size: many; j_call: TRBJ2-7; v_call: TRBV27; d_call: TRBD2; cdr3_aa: CASSLSSGDTSYEQYF; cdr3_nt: TGTGCCAGCAGTTTATCTAGCGGGGATACGTCCTACGAGCAGTACTTC
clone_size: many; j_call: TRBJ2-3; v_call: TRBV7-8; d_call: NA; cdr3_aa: CASSLSGTAGADTQYF; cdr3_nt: TGTGCCAGCAGCTTAAGTGGAACAGCGGGCGCAGATACGCAGTATTTT
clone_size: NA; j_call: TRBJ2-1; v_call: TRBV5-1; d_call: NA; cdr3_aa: CASSFRESSYDEQFF; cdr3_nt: TGCGCCAGCAGCTTCCGGGAAAGCTCCTACGATGAGCAGTTCTTC
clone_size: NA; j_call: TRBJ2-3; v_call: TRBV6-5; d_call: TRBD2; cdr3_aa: CASSYIPFLAGVSDTQYF; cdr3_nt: TGTGCCAGCAGTTACATACCTTTCCTAGCGGGAGTGTCGGATACGCAGTATTTT
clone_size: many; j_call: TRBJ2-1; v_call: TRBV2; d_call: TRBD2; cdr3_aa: CASEGTSGYNEQFF; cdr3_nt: TGTGCCAGCGAAGGGACTAGCGGATACAATGAGCAGTTCTTC
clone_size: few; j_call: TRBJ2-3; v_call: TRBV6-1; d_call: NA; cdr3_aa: CASSHSRPSTDTQYF; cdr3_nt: TGTGCCAGCAGTCACTCTCGACCTAGCACAGATACGCAGTATTTT
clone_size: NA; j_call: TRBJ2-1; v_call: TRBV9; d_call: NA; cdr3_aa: CASSEGGPHLNEQFF; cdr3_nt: TGTGCCAGCAGCGAGGGAGGACCGCATTTAAATGAGCAGTTCTTC
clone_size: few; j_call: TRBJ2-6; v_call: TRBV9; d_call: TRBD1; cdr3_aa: CASSAPPGQRSSGANVLTF; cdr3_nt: TGTGCCAGCAGTGCACCACCGGGACAGAGAAGCTCTGGGGCCAACGTCCTGACTTTC
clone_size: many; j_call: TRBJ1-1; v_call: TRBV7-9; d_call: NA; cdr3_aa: CASSLGGPDAFF; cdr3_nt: TGTGCCAGCAGCTTAGGGGGCCCGGATGCTTTCTTT
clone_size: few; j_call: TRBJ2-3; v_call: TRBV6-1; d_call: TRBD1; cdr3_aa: CASSEQGATDTQYF; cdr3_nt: TGTGCCAGCAGTGAACAGGGGGCAACAGATACGCAGTATTTT
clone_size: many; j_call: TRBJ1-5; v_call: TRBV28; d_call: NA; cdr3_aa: CASRPLPRGQPPKPQHF; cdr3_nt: TGTGCCAGCAGACCCCTCCCAAGAGGACAGCCACCCAAGCCCCAGCATTTT
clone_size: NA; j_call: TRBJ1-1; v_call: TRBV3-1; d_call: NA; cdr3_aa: CASSHYRERGSEAFF; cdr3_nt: TGTGCCAGCAGCCACTACAGGGAGCGAGGGTCTGAAGCTTTCTTT
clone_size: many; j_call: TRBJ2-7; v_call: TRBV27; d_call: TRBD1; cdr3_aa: CASSSSSDRAGWNEQYF; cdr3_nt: TGTGCCAGCAGTTCTTCTTCGGACAGGGCGGGGTGGAACGAGCAGTACTTC
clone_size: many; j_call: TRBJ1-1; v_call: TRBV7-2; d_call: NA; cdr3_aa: CASSFGLNTEAFF; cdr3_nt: TGTGCCAGCAGCTTTGGACTGAACACTGAAGCTTTCTTT
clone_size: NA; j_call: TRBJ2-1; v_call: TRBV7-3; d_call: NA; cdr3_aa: CASSFQTGRLVF; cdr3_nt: TGTGCCAGCAGCTTTCAGACAGGCCGGCTGGTCTTC
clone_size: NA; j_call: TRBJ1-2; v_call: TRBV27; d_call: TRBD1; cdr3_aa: CASSWDREYGYTF; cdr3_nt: TGTGCCAGCTCCTGGGACAGGGAATATGGCTACACCTTC
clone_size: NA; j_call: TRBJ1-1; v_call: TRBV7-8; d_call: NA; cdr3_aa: CASTPGRAYSDTEAFF; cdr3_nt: TGTGCCAGCACCCCAGGAAGGGCTTACAGTGATACTGAAGCTTTCTTT
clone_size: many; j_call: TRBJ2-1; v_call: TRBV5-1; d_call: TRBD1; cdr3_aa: CASSLRGTGYNEQFF; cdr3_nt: TGCGCCAGCAGCCTTCGGGGGACAGGGTACAATGAGCAGTTCTTC
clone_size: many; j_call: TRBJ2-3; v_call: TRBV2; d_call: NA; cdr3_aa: CASSDEQGSTDTQYF; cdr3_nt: TGTGCCAGCAGTGATGAACAGGGTAGCACAGATACGCAGTATTTT
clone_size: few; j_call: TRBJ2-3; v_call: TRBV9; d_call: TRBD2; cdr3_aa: CASSVSGSGGTDTQYF; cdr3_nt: TGTGCCAGCAGCGTTAGCGGGAGCGGGGGCACAGATACGCAGTATTTT
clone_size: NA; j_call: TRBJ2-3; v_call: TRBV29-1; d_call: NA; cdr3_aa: CSVEAPTNTDTQYF; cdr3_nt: TGCAGCGTTGAAGCTCCCACCAACACAGATACGCAGTATTTT
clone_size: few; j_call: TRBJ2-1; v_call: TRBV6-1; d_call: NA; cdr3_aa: CASRSSSANEQFF; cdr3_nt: TGTGCCAGCAGAAGCAGTTCGGCCAATGAGCAGTTCTTC
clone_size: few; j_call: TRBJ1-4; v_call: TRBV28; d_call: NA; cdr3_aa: CASSKRATNEKLFF; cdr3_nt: TGTGCCAGCTCGAAAAGAGCAACTAATGAAAAACTGTTTTTT
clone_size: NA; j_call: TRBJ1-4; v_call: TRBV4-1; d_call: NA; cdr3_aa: CASSQGFAGVTNEKLFF; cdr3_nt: TGCGCCAGCAGCCAAGGATTCGCAGGAGTAACTAATGAAAAACTGTTTTTT
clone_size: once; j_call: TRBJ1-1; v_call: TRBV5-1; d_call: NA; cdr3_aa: CASSGQRDTEAFF; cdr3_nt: TGCGCCAGCTCAGGACAGAGGGACACTGAAGCTTTCTTT
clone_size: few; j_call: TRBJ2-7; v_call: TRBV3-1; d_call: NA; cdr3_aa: CASSPPKGFRVQYF; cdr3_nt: TGTGCCAGCAGCCCACCCAAAGGGTTTAGGGTGCAGTACTTC
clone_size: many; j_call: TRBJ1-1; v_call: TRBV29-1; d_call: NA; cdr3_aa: CSVGVRRVNTEAFF; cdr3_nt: TGCAGCGTTGGGGTCAGACGGGTGAACACTGAAGCTTTCTTT
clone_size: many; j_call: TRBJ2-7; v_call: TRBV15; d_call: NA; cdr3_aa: CATSSRTAHYEQYF; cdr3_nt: TGTGCCACCAGCAGCCGGACAGCTCACTACGAGCAGTACTTC
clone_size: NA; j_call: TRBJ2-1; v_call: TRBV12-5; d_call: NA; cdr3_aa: CASGTPRGSSYNEQFF; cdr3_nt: TGTGCTAGTGGTACGCCCCGCGGAAGCTCCTACAATGAGCAGTTCTTC